This T cell receptor (beta chain) was documented in a study of blood T cell repertoires in COVID-19. As for the study in general: COVID-19 samples, acute and convalescent, were from the United States, Italy and Spain. The analysed material was cDNA or gDNA that came from T cells, B-cell-depleted T cells, or PBMCs.

Trimming shortened V by 2 bases and J by 3 bases, and 10 bases separated the two germline ends. CDR3 length equals 14 residues. Germline loops: CDR1 SGHTA, CDR2 FQGNSA. The repertoire was sequenced with immunoSEQ multiplex PCR; TCRdb's copy has only in-frame clones and lacks some. Of hundreds of thousands of clones detected, 88% appear once; the ten largest clones hold 6.3%. The receptor was isolated from a woman in her twenties or thirties with COVID-19, enrolled during active disease. Source material: peripheral blood. The chain uses TRBV7-2 and TRBJ2-5, with D perhaps matching TRBD1 (6 bases). The CDR3 loop reads CASSLRDTEETQYF. Here the CDR3 DNA reads TGTGCCAGCAGCTTACGGGACACTGAAGAGACCCAGTACTTC. The full variable domain, completed using reference TRBV7-2 and TRBJ2-5, is GAGVSQSPSNKVTEKGKDVELRCDPISGHTALYWYRQSLGQGLEFLIYFQGNSAPDKSGLPSDRFSAERTGGSVSTLTIQRTQQEDSAVYLCASSLRDTEETQYFGPGTRLLVL.